The clone carrying this T cell receptor (beta chain) was recorded once. The antigen remains undetermined. The sample belongs to a study of cytomegalovirus exposure and HLA in healthy donors. A multiplex PCR was run with 60 Vbeta primers and 13 Jbeta primers. Clones were sequenced by immunoSEQ multiplex PCR, and TCRdb holds only the in-frame ones, with some missing. The sample carries around 130,000 clones, about 85% recorded once. Whole-study results and caveats: In vitro data verified three CMV-associated chains as specific for CMV antigens.

Germline-derived CDR1 and CDR2 are SGHVS and FNYEAQ. Deletions cut 0 bases from V and 2 bases from J, with 11 bases between. The CDR3 runs 15 residues. The clonotype originates from a boy between 10 and 17 years old in good health and CMV-seronegative. The sample taken for sequencing was PBMCs. V and J are TRBV7-6 and TRBJ2-7; D perhaps matches TRBD2 (6 bases). CDR3 sequence (DNA): TGTGCCAGCAGCTTAGCGGCGGGGCCAACCTACGAGCAGTACTTC. Translation gives CASSLAAGPTYEQYF.